Below, 25 T cell receptor beta chains from the same sample are listed, as sequenced in a study of T cells in Graves' hyperthyroidism and ophthalmopathy. Researchers took RNA transcripts and amplified the TCR beta CDR3 regions from them. First-round RT-PCR of the TCR CDR3 relied on the HTBI primer set. TCRdb reanalysed the multiplex PCR reads using MiXCR and keeps one entry per CDR3 protein. The data contain hundreds of thousands of distinct CDR3 sequences, about 15% of them singletons. The sequencing input was blood. These TCRs come from a woman aged 18-29 years with Graves' hyperthyroidism.

This clonotype was detected ten times or more. V and J are TRBV30 and TRBJ1-2, with D tentatively TRBD1 (5 bases). Per the germline V gene, CDR1 is GTSNPN and CDR2 is SVGIG (reference sequence). V was trimmed by 4 bases and J by 4 bases, leaving 16 bases between them. CDR3 size: 14 residues. CDR3 sequence reads: CAWTSPGTSYGYTF. The CDR3 bases are TGTGCCTGGACCTCCCCCGGGACCTCCTATGGCTACACCTTC.

The rearrangement uses TRBV2 and TRBJ2-7, with TRBD2 matching over 7 bases. CDR1 and CDR2 from the germline V gene are SNHLY and FYNNEI. J was trimmed by 1 base and V by 0 bases; bases with no gene match: 12. The CDR3 extends over 18 amino acids. The CDR3 DNA sequence: TGTGCCAGCAGTGAAGCGCTTCGGCTAGCGGAATTTTCCTACGAGCAGTACTTC. Protein product: CASSEALRLAEFSYEQYF.

The V gene is TRBV19, the J gene TRBJ2-7; 7 nucleotides line up with TRBD2. Germline values: CDR1 LNHDA, CDR2 SQIVND (reference sequence). J lost 7 bases, V lost 3 bases, and 15 bases had no gene match. This CDR3 is 16 amino acids long. CDR3 loop: CASSMGFGGSVLEQYF. The CDR3 bases are TGTGCCAGTAGTATGGGTTTTGGCGGGAGCGTTCTGGAGCAGTACTTC.

This clonotype was seen a handful of times. The gene calls are TRBV5-1 and TRBJ1-6; D not certain. The CDR3 spans 14 residues. The germline gives CDR1 SGHRS, CDR2 YFSETQ. The ends were cut back, 4 bases at V and 7 bases at J, with 12 bases in the middle. The CDR3 nucleotides are TGCGCCAGCAGCCCTGGCTGGATGAATTCACCCCTCCACTTT. It encodes CASSPGWMNSPLHF.

This clonotype came up many times. This chain links TRBV5-1 with TRBJ2-1; 9 nucleotides agree with TRBD2. Unmatched junction bases numbered 9, after V lost 2 bases and J lost 3 bases. This CDR3 is 17 amino acids long. Germline V gives CDR1 SGHRS, CDR2 YFSETQ. The DNA for the CDR3 is TGCGCCAGCAGCTTTCGTCGAGCGGGAGGTTTCTACAATGAGCAGTTCTTC. Protein sequence: CASSFRRAGGFYNEQFF.

This clonotype showed up just a few times. The V and J genes are TRBV9 and TRBJ1-4; 10 bases are shared with TRBD1. With 3 bases clipped from V and 7 bases from J, the junction kept 6 bases outside the gene matches. The CDR3 totals 15 residues. Germline V lookup: CDR1 SGDLS, CDR2 YYNGEE. CDR3 amino acids: CASSGIGTGAEKLFF. CDR3 in DNA: TGTGCCAGCAGCGGCATCGGGACAGGGGCTGAAAAACTGTTTTTT.

This clonotype was detected a few times. This chain joins TRBV6-1 and TRBJ2-1, with 8 positions matching TRBD2. The CDR3 runs 15 residues. V was pared by 9 bases and J by 0 bases, with 7 bases of the junction left unmatched. From germline, CDR1 is MNHNS and CDR2 SASEGT. This CDR3 reads CASQTLAASYNEQFF. CDR3 DNA: TGTGCCAGTCAAACACTAGCGGCCTCCTACAATGAGCAGTTCTTC.

This chain links TRBV20-1 with TRBJ2-3; D is unresolved. This CDR3 is built from 17 residues. V was pared by 6 bases and J by 0 bases, with 22 bases between. Germline CDR1 DFQATT, CDR2 SNEGSKA (reference sequence). The CDR3 DNA reads as TGCAGTGCCCAACGGAGATCGGTTTCCACTAGCACAGATACGCAGTATTTT. Its translation: CSAQRRSVSTSTDTQYF.

V and J are TRBV27 and TRBJ2-1; D unclear. This CDR3 has 12 amino acids. Trimming took 7 bases from V and 8 from J, leaving 12 bases between them. Germline V lookup: CDR1 MNHEY, CDR2 SMNVEV (reference sequence). The CDR3 coding sequence is TGTGCCAGCACCGCGCCGGACCATGAGCAGTTCTTC. Translating gives CASTAPDHEQFF.

This clonotype was counted a few times. V gene TRBV12-5 combines with J gene TRBJ2-2; 10 bases agree with TRBD2. There are 18 residues in the CDR3. Trimming cost V 0 bases and J 1 base; bases outside gene matches: 5. In germline, CDR1 is LGHNT, CDR2 FRNRAP. CDR3 in DNA: TGTGCTAGTGGTTTGGTATCCGGACTAGCGGTGAACACCGGGGAGCTGTTTTTT. Protein product: CASGLVSGLAVNTGELFF.

V and J are TRBV7-8 and TRBJ2-2, with 7 bases fitting TRBD2. The CDR3 has 18 amino acids. Germline CDR1 is SGHVS and CDR2 is FQNEAQ. The J segment lost 2 bases and the V segment lost 5 bases, leaving 14 bases of the junction unmatched. In nucleotides, the CDR3 is TGTGCCAGCAGCCCCCTCACTAGCGTTACATTCAACACCGGGGAGCTGTTTTTT. Its protein is CASSPLTSVTFNTGELFF.

Ten or more counts support this clonotype. The chain employs TRBV15 and TRBJ1-2, with D possibly TRBD1 on 6 matching bases. CDR1 is LNHNV, CDR2 YYDKDF, per germline (reference sequence). The CDR3 has 13 residues. Trimming removed 4 bases from V and 2 bases from J, with 8 bases in between. The chain's CDR3 is CATSKGENYGYTF. CDR3 nucleotides: TGTGCCACCAGCAAGGGGGAAAACTATGGCTACACCTTC.

This clonotype came up a few times. The rearrangement uses TRBV28 and TRBJ2-5; 7 bases are shared with TRBD1. J lost 7 bases, V lost 6 bases, and 11 bases had no gene match. CDR1 MDHEN and CDR2 SYDVKM come from the germline V gene. This CDR3 spans 14 amino acids. CDR3 sequence reads: CASSPGQDFGTQYF. The CDR3 region has the DNA TGTGCCAGCAGCCCCGGACAGGACTTTGGGACCCAGTACTTC.

This clonotype was seen ten or more times. The CDR3 DNA follows: TGCGCCAGCAGCCAAGTCAGCGGGAAGCTCACAGATACGCAGTATTTT. Its protein product is CASSQVSGKLTDTQYF. V gene TRBV4-1 combines with J gene TRBJ2-3, with TRBD2 identical over 7 bases. Germline trimming cut 1 base from V and 2 bases from J; bases unmatched to any gene: 6. The germline CDR1 and CDR2 sequences are MGHRA and YSYEKL. This CDR3 is built from 16 residues.

V and J are TRBV20-1 and TRBJ1-2; D is uncertain. This CDR3 contains 12 residues. The V end was cut by 4 bases, the J end by 3 bases, with 9 bases between. The germline gives CDR1 DFQATT, CDR2 SNEGSKA (reference sequence). The CDR3 is CSAKWTDYGYTF. DNA for the CDR3: TGCAGTGCTAAGTGGACGGACTATGGCTACACCTTC.

This rearrangement joins TRBV4-3 to TRBJ1-1; tentative D call: TRBD1 (6 bases). The CDR3 consists of 16 residues. The V gene lost 0 bases and the J gene lost 4 bases, with 15 bases spanning the gap. CDR1 and CDR2 (germline): LGHNA, YSLEER. The CDR3 sequence is CASSQEGWGAGTEAFF. The CDR3 region has the DNA TGCGCCAGCAGCCAAGAGGGTTGGGGGGCGGGCACTGAAGCTTTCTTT.

About this clonotype: This may stem from a read error, because a much larger clone lies one nucleotide away. V gene TRBV12-3 or TRBV12-4 combines with J gene TRBJ2-2; TRBD1 aligns across 7 bases. The CDR3 covers 17 residues. CDR3 coding DNA: TGTGCCGGCAGCCGCTCCGACAGGGCCCTGAACACCGGGGAGCTGTTTTTT. Amino acid sequence: CAGSRSDRALNTGELFF.

This sequence joins TRBV7-9 and TRBJ1-1; the D gene is possibly TRBD1 (6 bases). Germline CDR1 and CDR2: SEHNR and FQNEAQ (reference sequence). Trimming took 3 bases from V and 7 from J, leaving 12 bases between them. The CDR3 extends over 13 amino acids. The CDR3 region has the DNA TGTGCCAGCAGCTTGGTAGGGGGATATGAAGCTTTCTTT. It specifies CASSLVGGYEAFF.

This clonotype appeared many times. The rearrangement links TRBV7-9 to TRBJ1-3; unclear D gene. The CDR3 contains 12 residues. V was trimmed by 6 bases and J by 2 bases, leaving 5 bases between them. CDR1 and CDR2 from the germline V gene are SEHNR and FQNEAQ (reference sequence). CDR3 amino acids: CASSLTGNTIYF. As DNA, the CDR3 is TGTGCCAGCAGTCTTACTGGAAACACCATATATTTT.

This clonotype was seen repeatedly, ten times or more. This chain joins TRBV2 and TRBJ1-1; D is unclear. This CDR3 is built from 11 residues. CDR1 is SNHLY and CDR2 is FYNNEI in the germline V gene. Deletions cut 7 bases from V and 10 bases from J, with 13 bases between. The chain's CDR3 is CASNSAIRAFF. The CDR3 bases are TGTGCCAGCAATTCCGCCATACGAGCTTTCTTT.

This clonotype turned up a few times. The chain combines TRBV4-1 with TRBJ1-5, with TRBD1 matching 8 bases. CDR3 length equals 17 residues. The germline gives CDR1 MGHRA, CDR2 YSYEKL. V gave up 0 bases and J gave up 0 bases; unmatched junction bases: 4. The CDR3 DNA reads TGCGCCAGCAGCCAAGAGACAGGGGTTGATAGCAATCAGCCCCAGCATTTT. Translating it yields CASSQETGVDSNQPQHF.

This clonotype has ten or more counts. J is TRBJ2-1 and V is TRBV27; 13 bases line up with TRBD2. Germline CDR1 is MNHEY and CDR2 is SMNVEV (reference sequence). V was clipped by 6 bases and J by 9 bases; unmatched bases: 5. This CDR3 has 14 amino acids. CDR3 sequence: CASRLAGGPSEQFF. Here the CDR3 DNA reads TGTGCCAGCAGACTAGCGGGAGGGCCAAGTGAGCAGTTCTTC.

The rearrangement joins TRBV3-1 to TRBJ1-1; no definite D call. Trimming took off 4 bases at V and 5 bases at J, with 20 bases between the two ends. The CDR3 consists of 16 residues. The germline CDR1 and CDR2 sequences are LGHDT and YNNKEL (reference sequence). The CDR3 region is CASSLTTVFSKTEAFF. The CDR3 nucleotides read TGTGCCAGCAGCCTTACTACCGTGTTCAGTAAGACTGAAGCTTTCTTT.

This clonotype was seen at least ten times. The rearrangement links TRBV18 to TRBJ1-4; D ambiguous. CDR3 length: 13 residues. CDR1 is KGHSH and CDR2 is LQKENI in the germline V gene. Trimming stripped 2 bases from V and 6 bases from J, with 7 bases between. CDR3 residues: CASSPAEDEKLFF. CDR3 nucleotides: TGTGCCAGCTCACCAGCCGAGGATGAAAAACTGTTTTTT.

The sample holds many counts of this clonotype. The chain employs TRBV6-2 or TRBV6-3 and TRBJ1-1; TRBD1 matches at 9 bases. The junction had 9 bases not matched to a gene; V was cut back by 7 bases and J by 6 bases. The CDR3 runs to 14 residues. CDR1 and CDR2 (germline): MNHEY, SVGEGT. The CDR3 region has the DNA TGTGCCAGCACCTTCGGACAGGGGTGGCCTGAAGCTTTCTTT. Protein: CASTFGQGWPEAFF.